The source of this T cell receptor beta chain is a study of response to subunit inactivated influenza vaccine. General study results and limits: Each seasonal influenza vaccination recruits few new T cells, the authors suggested.

With regard to this clonotype: What it binds is unknown.

This CDR3 is built from 14 residues. The V gene end was trimmed by 5 bases and the J gene end by 12 bases; junction bases not matched to a gene: 13. Per germline, CDR1 MNHNS and CDR2 SASEGT. TCRdb ran MiXCR on the RT-PCR reads and lists one entry per CDR3 protein. The sample has around 480,000 distinct CDR3 sequences, approximately 10% seen once; the top ten hold approximately 12%. The chain carries TRBV6-1 and TRBJ2-1; TRBD2 agrees at 7 bases. The material sequenced was PBMCs from blood, taken 45 days after vaccination. This TCR was recovered from a man aged 50 or older who received an inactivated influenza vaccine. CDR3 sequence: CASSPGQGGPRQFF. Here the CDR3 DNA reads TGTGCCAGCAGTCCGGGTCAGGGAGGGCCAAGGCAGTTCTTC.